A single sample gave rise to the 5 T cell receptor beta chains below, sequenced in a study of T cells in Graves' hyperthyroidism and ophthalmopathy. What was amplified from RNA transcripts were TCR beta CDR3 regions. The HTBI set primed first-round TCR CDR3 RT-PCR. TCRdb independently ran MiXCR on the multiplex PCR reads; one entry per CDR3 protein. The repertoire consists of hundreds of thousands of distinct CDR3 sequences, with less than 15% occurring once and the leading ten covering 10%. Sequencing was performed on blood. These receptors originate from a woman aged 18-29 years with Graves' hyperthyroidism.

This chain joins TRBV12-3 or TRBV12-4 and TRBJ2-2, with 12 bases fitting TRBD2. Germline trimming cut 5 bases from V and 6 bases from J; bases unmatched to any gene: 7. The length of the CDR3 is 16 residues. In DNA, the CDR3 is TGTGCCAGCAGTCACTGGACTAGCGGGATATCCGGGGAGCTGTTTTTT. Its translation is CASSHWTSGISGELFF.

The chain is built from TRBV25-1 and TRBJ2-3; tentatively, D is TRBD1 (6 bases). Germline V gene data show CDR1 as MGHDK and CDR2 as SYGVNS. The CDR3 runs to 17 residues. V lost 1 base and J 2 bases, leaving 16 bases between the germline ends. CDR3 coding DNA: TGTGCCAGCAGTGAATTGGAGGAGCTGGGGGCCACAGATACGCAGTATTTT. Protein sequence: CASSELEELGATDTQYF.

This clonotype was counted ten times or more. V usage is TRBV11-3 and J usage is TRBJ2-7, with 9 bases fitting TRBD1. V lost 4 bases, J lost 4 bases, and 8 bases stayed unmatched. The CDR3 extends over 15 amino acids. Germline V lookup: CDR1 SGHNT, CDR2 YENEEA. The DNA for the CDR3 is TGTGCCAGCAGCTCCCGGGACAGGGTCGGATACGAGCAGTACTTC. It specifies CASSSRDRVGYEQYF.

This clonotype came up a few times. The chain recombines TRBV19 with TRBJ1-1; 8 bases agree with TRBD1. With V trimmed by 7 bases and J by 3 bases, 7 bases remained unmatched. The CDR3 sequence is 14 residues long. Germline CDR1 and CDR2: LNHDA and SQIVND (reference sequence). DNA of the CDR3: TGTGCCAGTAACTTGAGACAGGGGCACACTGAAGCTTTCTTT. Protein: CASNLRQGHTEAFF.

This clonotype was observed at least ten times. J is TRBJ2-5 and V is TRBV7-9; TRBD1 might be the D (6 bases). The CDR3 runs to 18 residues. Germline CDR1 reads SEHNR; CDR2 reads FQNEAQ (reference sequence). V dropped 5 bases and J dropped 2 bases, with 24 bases sitting between them. DNA of the CDR3: TGTGCCAGCAGCCAAAAACTGACAAGGGACACGCGGCAAGAGACCCAGTACTTC. Its translation: CASSQKLTRDTRQETQYF. The full variable domain, rest sourced from reference TRBV7-9 and TRBJ2-5, is DTGVSQNPRHKITKRGQNVTFRCDPISEHNRLYWYRQTLGQGPEFLTYFQNEAQLEKSRLLSDRFSAERPKGSFSTLEIQRTEQGDSAMYLCASSQKLTRDTRQETQYFGPGTRLLVL.